The rows below give T cell receptor beta chains drawn from one sample of a study of T cell changes during pregnancy in multiple sclerosis. Method: immunoSEQ multiplex PCR; TCRdb's copy keeps in-frame clones and lacks some. The data hold 69,000 or so clones, with over 75% observed a single time. The specimen comprised CD4+ T cells from peripheral blood mononuclear cells, sampled in the third trimester of pregnancy. The receptor set was obtained from a female donor in good health, enrolled as a control in a pregnancy study. Both conserved end residues are part of each CDR3. The D gene is left open where the match is weak. Expanded clones are given a class, and other clones once, few, many or no size at all.

j_call clone_size v_call d_call cdr3_nt cdr3_aa
TRBJ1-2 - TRBV5-6 - TGTGCCAGCAGCTTGAAGGGGCTCCCTCTCTATGGCTACACCTTC CASSLKGLPLYGYTF
TRBJ1-4 - TRBV7-2 - TGTGCCAGCAGCTTGCAGGGAAAGGCTAATGAAAAACTGTTTTTT CASSLQGKANEKLFF
TRBJ1-1 - TRBV6-5 - TGTGCCAGCAGTTCGGGACACATGAACACTGAAGCTTTCTTT CASSSGHMNTEAFF
TRBJ1-1 few TRBV19 TRBD1 TGTGCCAGTAGTCAGGACAGGGTACAGACTGAAGCTTTCTTT CASSQDRVQTEAFF
TRBJ1-3 - TRBV15 - TGTGCCACCAGCAGAGAGAGCTCTGGAAACACCATATATTTT CATSRESSGNTIYF
TRBJ1-3 - TRBV30 - TGTGCCTGGAGTCTAAATCTGGCTGGAAACACCATATATTTT CAWSLNLAGNTIYF
TRBJ1-6 once TRBV9 TRBD1 TGTGCCAGCAGCACTCAGACAGGGGACTATAATTCACCCCTCCACTTT CASSTQTGDYNSPLHF
TRBJ1-2 - TRBV2 TRBD1 TGTGCCAGCAGTGAAGGGGACAGGGGATATGGCTACACCTTC CASSEGDRGYGYTF
TRBJ1-5 once TRBV19 - TGTGCCAGTAGTATAGACAGGGTGAATCAGCCCCAGCATTTT CASSIDRVNQPQHF
TRBJ1-1 - TRBV28 - TGTGCCAGCAGTTTCAGAGGAACTAACACTGAAGCTTTCTTT CASSFRGTNTEAFF
TRBJ1-2 - TRBV7-9 - TGTGCCAGCAGCTTAGGGGGAGAGGGCCGATATGGCTACACCTTC CASSLGGEGRYGYTF
TRBJ2-1 - TRBV11-3 - TGTGCCAGCAGCTCCCCGTTCGTGCCCAGCTCCTACAATGAGCAGTTCTTC CASSSPFVPSSYNEQFF
TRBJ2-7 - TRBV11-2 - TGTGCCAGCAGCTTAACTGGGACATCTACGAACGAGCAGTACTTC CASSLTGTSTNEQYF
TRBJ2-3 - TRBV4-1 TRBD1 TGCGCCAGCAGCCAAGATGGGACAGGGACAGATACGCAGTATTTT CASSQDGTGTDTQYF
TRBJ2-7 - TRBV7-2 - TGTGCCAGCAACCATCTGGGGGCGCGGGAGCAGTACTTC CASNHLGAREQYF
TRBJ1-2 - TRBV9 TRBD1 TGTGCCAGCAGCGCAGCTCGGACAGGGGGCACTGATGGCTACACCTTC CASSAARTGGTDGYTF
TRBJ2-3 - TRBV11-3 - TGTGCCAGCAGCTTAGCGCCTAGCAGAGATACGCAGTATTTT CASSLAPSRDTQYF
TRBJ1-5 - TRBV19 TRBD1 TGTGCCAGTACCTGGACAGGCGGGGGGAATCAGCCCCAGCATTTT CASTWTGGGNQPQHF
TRBJ1-3 - TRBV6-6 TRBD1 TGTGCCAGCAGTTGGGGACAGGGGGCACCCGGAAACACCATATATTTT CASSWGQGAPGNTIYF
TRBJ2-5 - TRBV7-6 TRBD2 TGTGCCAGCAGCTCTAGCGGGGGTGGTGAGACCCAGTACTTC CASSSSGGGETQYF
TRBJ1-2 - TRBV18 TRBD1 TGTGCCAGCTCACCCGGGACAGGGGTCTATGGCTACACCTTC CASSPGTGVYGYTF
TRBJ2-7 - TRBV6-5 TRBD1 TGTGCCAGCAGCCGAGGGGGCAAGAGCTCCTACGAGCAGTACTTC CASSRGGKSSYEQYF
TRBJ1-6 - TRBV19 TRBD1 TGTGCCAGTAGCCTCGGGACAGGGAATTCACCCCTCCACTTT CASSLGTGNSPLHF
TRBJ2-7 - TRBV12-5 TRBD2 TGTGCTAGTGGCGGGTTGGGTCGACTAGCGGGGGGGCCAGCGAACGAGCAGTACTTC CASGGLGRLAGGPANEQYF
TRBJ2-2 - TRBV9 - TGTGCCAGCAGCGTAGCAGGCGGGCAGAACACCGGGGAGCTGTTTTTT CASSVAGGQNTGELFF
TRBJ2-2 - TRBV5-8 - TGTGCCAGCAGCTTGGGACAGGAAGCCGGGGAGCTGTTTTTT CASSLGQEAGELFF
TRBJ2-7 - TRBV6-6 - TGTGCCAGCAGCCCGTTGACACGGTCCCAGGGCGAGCAGTACTTC CASSPLTRSQGEQYF
TRBJ2-2 - TRBV30 TRBD2 TGTGCCTGGAGTAGTTATAGCGGGCCCACCGGGGAGCTGTTTTTT CAWSSYSGPTGELFF
TRBJ2-4 - TRBV5-1 TRBD1 TGCGCCAGCAGTCCGGACAGGGGAGACATTCAGTACTTC CASSPDRGDIQYF
TRBJ2-1 - TRBV6-5 TRBD1 TGTGCCAGCAGTCGGACAGGGAGGTCCTACAATGAGCAGTTCTTC CASSRTGRSYNEQFF
TRBJ1-2 few TRBV5-5 - TGTGCCAGCAGCTTGGCCATCGCGACAGGCGAAAAGAATGGCTACACCTTC CASSLAIATGEKNGYTF
TRBJ2-7 once TRBV10-3 TRBD1 TGTGCCATCACTGAGACTAGACAGGGGGCACTCTTC CAITETRQGALF
TRBJ2-5 - TRBV7-3 - TGTGCCAGCAGCTCCTCCCCCGGGACTCCAGGGACCCAGTACTTC CASSSSPGTPGTQYF
TRBJ2-7 - TRBV4-3 - TGCGCCAGCAGCCAAGTGAAGGGGCGCCTTTCCGAGCAGTACTTC CASSQVKGRLSEQYF
TRBJ2-1 - TRBV5-1 TRBD2 TGCGCCAGCAGCCTGAGAGCCGGGACTAGCGGGATCACGACGACGGATGAGCAGTTCTTC CASSLRAGTSGITTTDEQFF
TRBJ2-7 - TRBV7-9 - TGTGCCAGCAGCCTAGGACGGGACACTCGATCACCCTACGAGCAGTACTTC CASSLGRDTRSPYEQYF